This TCR beta chain appears in the sequencing data of a study of blood T cell repertoires in COVID-19. This CDR3 is 17 amino acids long. CDR1 is MNHEY and CDR2 is SVGEGT in the germline V gene. The V gene end was trimmed by 0 bases and the J gene end by 5 bases; junction bases not matched to a gene: 3. Sequencing used immunoSEQ multiplex PCR; TCRdb keeps in-frame clones, though not all of them. The data contain roughly 140,000 clones, 65% to 90% of them singletons. Sequenced input: peripheral blood. This clonotype was obtained from a middle-aged man with acute or convalescent COVID-19. The chain couples TRBV6-2 or TRBV6-3 to TRBJ2-2; 13 bases match TRBD2. CDR3 DNA: TGTGCCAGCAGTTACTCCGGACTAGCGGGAGATACCGGGGAGCTGTTTTTT. It specifies CASSYSGLAGDTGELFF.